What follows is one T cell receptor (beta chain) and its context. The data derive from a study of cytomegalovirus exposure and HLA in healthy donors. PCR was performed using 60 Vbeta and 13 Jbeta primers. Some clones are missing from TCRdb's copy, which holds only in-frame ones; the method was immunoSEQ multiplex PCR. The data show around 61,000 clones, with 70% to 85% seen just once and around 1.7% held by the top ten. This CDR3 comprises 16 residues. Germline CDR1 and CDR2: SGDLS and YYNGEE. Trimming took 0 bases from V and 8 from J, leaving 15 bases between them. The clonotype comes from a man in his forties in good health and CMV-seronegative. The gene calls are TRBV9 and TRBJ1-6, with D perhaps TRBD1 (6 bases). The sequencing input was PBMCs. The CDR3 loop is CASSVEDSSEYSPLHF. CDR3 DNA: TGTGCCAGCAGCGTAGAGGACAGCTCTGAGTATTCACCCCTCCACTTT.